These T cell receptor beta chains were read from a single sample in a study of blood T cell repertoires in COVID-19. Assay: immunoSEQ multiplex PCR; the TCRdb copy retains only in-frame clones and omits some. Here the sample spans fewer than 250,000 clones, approximately 86% being singletons. The sequencing input was PBMCs or T cells enriched from blood (not recorded which). These receptors were obtained from a woman aged 40-49 years with acute COVID-19. Each CDR3 is given with its conserved first and last residue. The order of the fields is V gene, D gene, clone size, J gene, CDR3 protein, CDR3 DNA. The D gene is left open where the match is weak. A row's size may be missing; if present it is once, few, many or a size class.

TRBV7-9	NA	NA	TRBJ1-3	CASSRWSGGSGNTIYF	TGTGCCAGCAGCCGCTGGAGCGGAGGCTCTGGAAACACCATATATTTT
TRBV23-1	TRBD1	NA	TRBJ1-1	CASPGQGEAFF	TGCGCCAGCCCGGGACAGGGAGAAGCTTTCTTT
TRBV9	TRBD2	NA	TRBJ2-2	CASSVGLAGTQGELFF	TGTGCCAGCAGCGTTGGACTAGCGGGGACCCAGGGGGAGCTGTTTTTT
TRBV5-1	NA	NA	TRBJ1-3	CASSLGSSGNTIYF	TGCGCCAGCAGCTTAGGGAGCTCTGGAAACACCATATATTTT
TRBV9	TRBD1	NA	TRBJ2-7	CASSETGTGVYEQYF	TGTGCCAGCAGCGAGACCGGGACAGGGGTATACGAGCAGTACTTC
TRBV7-9	NA	few	TRBJ2-1	CASSLASRGYNEQFF	TGTGCCAGCAGCTTGGCTAGTAGAGGGTACAATGAGCAGTTCTTC
TRBV6-5	NA	NA	TRBJ1-2	CASRNSGHRDGYTF	TGTGCCAGCAGAAACTCGGGACATCGAGACGGCTACACCTTC
TRBV19	NA	NA	TRBJ2-7	CASSIGNRAAYEQYF	TGTGCCAGTAGTATAGGTAATCGCGCCGCCTACGAGCAGTACTTC
TRBV18	TRBD2	once	TRBJ2-7	CASSPLGTSGTSYEQYF	TGTGCCAGCTCACCACTTGGGACTAGCGGGACTTCCTACGAGCAGTACTTC
TRBV11-2	NA	NA	TRBJ2-5	CASSPPQGLKETQYF	TGTGCCAGCAGTCCTCCTCAGGGACTTAAAGAGACCCAGTACTTC
TRBV5-1	NA	NA	TRBJ2-7	CASSSEGAPGGQYF	TGCGCCAGCAGCTCGGAGGGAGCCCCGGGTGGGCAGTACTTC
TRBV6-2/TRBV6-3	NA	NA	TRBJ2-6	CASSFYSSGANVLTF	TGTGCCAGCAGTTTCTACAGCTCTGGGGCCAACGTCCTGACTTTC
TRBV11-3	TRBD1	NA	TRBJ2-7	CASSRGQGLYEQYF	TGTGCCAGCTCGCGCGGACAGGGACTTTACGAGCAGTACTTC
TRBV11-2	TRBD1	NA	TRBJ1-4	CASSSGTGREKLFF	TGTGCCAGCAGCTCCGGGACAGGGAGGGAAAAACTGTTTTTT
TRBV7-9	NA	NA	TRBJ2-7	CASSLTLSYEQYF	TGTGCCAGCAGCCTGACTCTCTCCTACGAGCAGTACTTC
TRBV4-3	TRBD2	NA	TRBJ2-7	CASSQDRAGGYEQYF	TGCGCCAGCAGCCAAGATCGGGCGGGAGGATACGAGCAGTACTTC
TRBV24-1	TRBD2	NA	TRBJ2-1	CATSDSLGTSGRSSYNEQFF	TGTGCCACCAGTGATTCTTTGGGGACTAGCGGGAGGAGCTCCTACAATGAGCAGTTCTTC
TRBV19	NA	NA	TRBJ1-1	CASSDGRQNTEAFF	TGTGCCAGTAGTGACGGAAGACAGAACACTGAAGCTTTCTTT
TRBV15	NA	NA	TRBJ1-1	CATSRDIGGKDTEAFF	TGTGCCACCAGCAGAGATATAGGAGGTAAGGACACTGAAGCTTTCTTT
TRBV4-1	NA	NA	TRBJ1-5	CASSQDFQGSQPQHF	TGCGCCAGCAGCCAAGATTTTCAGGGAAGCCAGCCCCAGCATTTT
TRBV6-2/TRBV6-3	NA	NA	TRBJ1-2	CASSYSADGNYGYTF	TGTGCCAGCAGTTACTCAGCGGACGGCAACTATGGCTACACCTTC
TRBV7-9	TRBD1	few	TRBJ1-2	CASSLGTGDGYTF	TGTGCCAGCAGCTTAGGGACAGGAGATGGCTACACCTTC
TRBV29-1	TRBD2	NA	TRBJ2-5	CSVCVSGGPETQYF	TGCAGCGTGTGCGTGTCGGGAGGGCCGGAGACCCAGTACTTC
TRBV27	NA	NA	TRBJ1-1	CASRSRVGSITEAFF	TGTGCCAGCCGATCTCGAGTTGGGAGTATCACTGAAGCTTTCTTT
TRBV6-2/TRBV6-3	NA	NA	TRBJ1-5	CASSYTPGAQHF	TGTGCCAGCAGTTACACCCCGGGGGCCCAGCATTTT
TRBV28	NA	once	TRBJ1-1	CASSFGGLNTEAFF	TGTGCCAGCAGTTTCGGGGGTCTGAACACTGAAGCTTTCTTT
TRBV24-1	NA	NA	TRBJ2-3	CATAGRGSLTGTDTQYF	TGTGCCACGGCGGGCAGGGGAAGTCTAACAGGCACAGATACGCAGTATTTT
TRBV6-2/TRBV6-3	NA	many	TRBJ1-1	CASSYSGAAYAFF	TGTGCCAGCAGTTACTCAGGGGCGGCGTACGCTTTCTTT
TRBV9	NA	NA	TRBJ2-1	CASSFRERRHNEQFF	TGTGCCAGCAGCTTCCGGGAACGCCGACACAATGAGCAGTTCTTC
TRBV19	NA	NA	TRBJ2-7	CASSLNREGAYEQYF	TGTGCCAGTAGTCTTAACAGGGAAGGGGCCTACGAGCAGTACTTC
TRBV14	TRBD1	NA	TRBJ2-3	CASGTGTVSTDTQYF	TGTGCCAGCGGTACCGGGACAGTCAGCACAGATACGCAGTATTTT
TRBV7-6	TRBD2	NA	TRBJ2-2	CASSSGAGGGTGELFF	TGTGCCAGCAGCAGCGGGGCGGGAGGGGGCACCGGGGAGCTGTTTTTT
TRBV5-1	TRBD1	NA	TRBJ1-2	CASSWDRDYTF	TGCGCCAGCAGCTGGGACAGGGACTACACCTTC
TRBV20-1	TRBD2	few	TRBJ2-1	CSASGLAGTAVGNEQFF	TGCAGTGCTAGTGGACTAGCGGGAACTGCGGTAGGCAATGAGCAGTTCTTC
TRBV5-1	NA	once	TRBJ2-7	CASSPLSTISYEQYF	TGCGCCAGCAGCCCCTTGTCCACTATCTCCTACGAGCAGTACTTC